One sample yielded the 7 T cell receptor beta chains listed below, sequenced in a study of early T cells in non-severe SARS-CoV-2 infection. TCRdb re-derived calls from the 5' RACE reads in MiXCR, one entry per CDR3 protein. The sample shows some 80,000 distinct CDR3 sequences, about 12% of them seen only once. Material: whole blood. All receptors derive from an adult who was a healthcare worker with PCR-confirmed SARS-CoV-2 infection or an uninfected control (not recorded which).

The chain joins TRBV6-5 to TRBJ2-2, with 11 bases identical to TRBD1. Germline trimming cut 10 bases from V and 6 bases from J; bases unmatched to any gene: 7. Germline V lookup: CDR1 MNHEY, CDR2 SVGAGI. The length of the CDR3 is 14 residues. The CDR3 region is CATQGTGGAGELFF. CDR3 nucleotide sequence: TGTGCCACCCAAGGGACAGGGGGGGCCGGGGAGCTGTTTTTT.

The sample holds many counts of this clonotype. The rearrangement uses TRBV18 and TRBJ2-1, with 9 bases identical to TRBD2. J gave up 7 bases and V 3 bases, and 10 bases lay outside the gene matches. CDR1 is KGHSH, CDR2 LQKENI, per germline. This CDR3 has 16 amino acids. CDR3 nucleotides: TGTGCCAGCTCACCGGGGCGGGAGGGTCCGAAAAATGAGCAGTTCTTC. It yields the protein CASSPGREGPKNEQFF.

A few counts support this clonotype. This chain's CDR3 is CASSQNQPGASEQYF. The CDR3 DNA follows: TGTGCCAGCAGCCAAAACCAACCGGGGGCCTCAGAGCAGTACTTC. The chain links TRBV3-1 to TRBJ2-7; possibly TRBD1 or TRBD2 for D (6 bases each). Germline loops: CDR1 LGHDT, CDR2 YNNKEL (reference sequence). Trimming took off 2 bases at V and 7 bases at J, with 18 bases between the two ends. The CDR3 length is 15 residues.

This clonotype was seen repeatedly, ten times or more. This rearrangement joins TRBV12-3 or TRBV12-4 to TRBJ2-7, with D possibly being TRBD1 or TRBD2 (5 bases each). The CDR3 covers 12 residues. V was trimmed by 2 bases and J by 5 bases, leaving 7 bases between them. CDR3 DNA sequence: TGTGCCAGCAGTTTATGGGGGAACGAGCAGTACTTC. Amino acids: CASSLWGNEQYF.

The rearrangement links TRBV6-2 or TRBV6-3 to TRBJ2-7, with D tentatively TRBD1 or TRBD2 (5 bases each). V was pared by 4 bases and J by 5 bases, with 21 bases between. Germline loops: CDR1 MNHEY, CDR2 SVGEGT. The CDR3 loop spans 16 amino acids. CDR3 loop: CASSSFLGTTTHEQYF. In DNA, the CDR3 is TGTGCCAGCAGTTCTTTTTTAGGGACCACTACCCACGAGCAGTACTTC.

This clonotype has only a few counts. This chain uses TRBV29-1 with TRBJ2-5; possible D gene TRBD1, 5 bases. The CDR3 runs to 13 residues. Trimming took off 6 bases at V and 4 bases at J, with 15 bases between the two ends. CDR1 SQVTM and CDR2 ANQGSEA come from the germline V gene. The CDR3 DNA is TGCAGCGTGGGGTCCTCAAGGGGAGAGACCCAGTACTTC. It is translated as CSVGSSRGETQYF.

The rearrangement uses TRBV6-1 and TRBJ2-5, with D possibly TRBD1 on 5 matching bases. Per the germline V gene, CDR1 is MNHNS and CDR2 is SASEGT. This CDR3 spans 15 amino acids. V lost 6 bases to trimming and J lost 5 bases, with 19 bases between them. For the CDR3, the DNA is TGTGCCAGCAGGGACCCCGGACATGGTTGGGAGACCCAGTACTTC. It yields the protein CASRDPGHGWETQYF.